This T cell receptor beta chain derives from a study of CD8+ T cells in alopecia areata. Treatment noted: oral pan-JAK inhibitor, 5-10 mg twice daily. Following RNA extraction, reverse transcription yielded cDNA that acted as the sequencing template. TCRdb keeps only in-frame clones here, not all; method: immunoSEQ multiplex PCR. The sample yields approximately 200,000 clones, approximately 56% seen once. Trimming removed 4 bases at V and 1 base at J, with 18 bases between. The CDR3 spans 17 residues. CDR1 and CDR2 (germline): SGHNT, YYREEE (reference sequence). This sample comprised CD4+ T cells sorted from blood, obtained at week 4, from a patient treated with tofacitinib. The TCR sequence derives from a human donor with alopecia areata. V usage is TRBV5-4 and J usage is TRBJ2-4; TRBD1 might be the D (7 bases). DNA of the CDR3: TGTGCCAGCAGCACAGACAGGGTAGGGAGGGCCAAAAACATTCAGTACTTC. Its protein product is CASSTDRVGRAKNIQYF.